The 16 T cell receptor beta chains listed next were all sequenced from one sample in a study of cytomegalovirus exposure and HLA in healthy donors. With 60 Vbeta and 13 Jbeta primers, the PCR was carried out. Some clones are missing from TCRdb's copy, which holds only in-frame ones; the method was immunoSEQ multiplex PCR. This sample has just over 150,000 clones, with 70% to 85% found just once. Sequenced material: PBMCs. Receptors were obtained from a man between 50 and 59 years old in good health and CMV-seropositive.

The chain employs TRBV7-8 and TRBJ1-1, with D unresolved. V was clipped by 3 bases and J by 0 bases, with 20 bases between them. CDR1 SGHVS and CDR2 FQNEAQ come from the germline V gene. This CDR3 is 18 amino acids long. The CDR3, as DNA: TGTGCCAGCAGCTTGGAAGTCCCCATCACAGCATTGAACACTGAAGCTTTCTTT. Protein sequence: CASSLEVPITALNTEAFF.

This chain connects TRBV18 to TRBJ2-7; 16 bases map to TRBD2. Germline-derived CDR1 and CDR2 are KGHSH and LQKENI. There are 18 residues in the CDR3. The junction had 6 bases not matched to a gene; V was cut back by 4 bases and J by 0 bases. CDR3 loop: CASSRGLAGGRSSYEQYF. As DNA, the CDR3 is TGTGCCAGCTCACGGGGACTAGCGGGGGGGCGGAGCTCCTACGAGCAGTACTTC.

The chain employs TRBV7-9 and TRBJ2-4; D possibly corresponds to TRBD1 (6 bases). V was clipped by 5 bases and J by 7 bases, with 18 bases between them. This CDR3 has 15 amino acids. Germline CDR1 and CDR2: SEHNR and FQNEAQ (reference sequence). The CDR3 bases are TGTGCCAGCAGCCAATTTTACAGGGCGGAGAACATTCAGTACTTC. It encodes CASSQFYRAENIQYF.

The chain links TRBV2 to TRBJ1-2; the D is unclear. This CDR3 region has 11 residues. V shed 5 bases and J shed 9 bases, with 10 bases lying between them. The germline V gene encodes CDR1 SNHLY and CDR2 FYNNEI. The CDR3 nucleotides read TGTGCCAGCAGTCGAAATAGTCGCTACACCTTC. This sequence encodes CASSRNSRYTF. Variable domain in full (rest from reference TRBV2 and TRBJ1-2): EPEVTQTPSHQVTQMGQEVILRCVPISNHLYFYWYRQILGQKVEFLVSFYNNEISEKSEIFDDQFSVERPDGSNFTLKIRSTKLEDSAMYFCASSRNSRYTFGSGTRLTVV.

The CDR3 DNA sequence: TGTGCCAGCAGCTTAGCGGGGGACAGCAACACTGAAGCTTTCTTT. This encodes CASSLAGDSNTEAFF. V and J are TRBV11-1 and TRBJ1-1, with TRBD1 matching over 7 bases. V shed 0 bases and J 2 bases; nucleotides not matched to a gene: 3. Germline CDR1 reads SGHAT; CDR2 reads FQDESV (reference sequence). This CDR3 contains 15 residues.

The chain links TRBV15 to TRBJ2-5; weak D call: TRBD1 (5 bases). V was pared by 0 bases and J by 2 bases, with 13 bases between. CDR3 size: 16 residues. Germline V gene sequence: CDR1 LNHNV, CDR2 YYDKDF (reference sequence). The CDR3 coding sequence is TGTGCCACCAGCAGAGATGGGGCAGGGTCTCAAGAGACCCAGTACTTC. It translates to CATSRDGAGSQETQYF.

The genes are TRBV19 and TRBJ2-1; 11 bases fit TRBD2. Germline CDR1 reads LNHDA; CDR2 reads SQIVND (reference sequence). The CDR3 spans 16 residues. J was trimmed by 4 bases and V by 4 bases; bases with no gene match: 6. The CDR3 DNA is TGTGCCAGTAGTACCCGTAGCGGGGGGGTTTACAATGAGCAGTTCTTC. This sequence encodes CASSTRSGGVYNEQFF.

This clone was seen more than once but under ten times. The CDR3, as DNA: TGTGCCAGCAGGCCGGAGGGACCCGGGGAGCTGTTTTTT. Translating it yields CASRPEGPGELFF. V gene TRBV5-6 combines with J gene TRBJ2-2, with D possibly being TRBD2 (6 bases). The CDR3 runs 13 residues. The V gene's germline CDR1 is SGHDT and CDR2 YYEEEE. V was trimmed by 5 bases and J by 6 bases, leaving 11 bases between them.

Regarding this clone: In the same sample, other DNA sequences code for this CDR3. The chain has TRBV9 and TRBJ2-5, with 10 bases fitting TRBD2. The CDR3 spans 14 residues. V shed 2 bases, J shed 2 bases, and the junction held 0 bases outside the gene matches. CDR1 SGDLS and CDR2 YYNGEE come from the germline V gene. The CDR3 DNA is TGTGCCAGCAGCGTGACTAGCGGGCAAGAGACCCAGTACTTC. Its translation: CASSVTSGQETQYF.

This clone appeared a single time. J is TRBJ2-2 and V is TRBV29-1, with D maybe TRBD2 (5 bases). CDR3 length: 12 residues. With 4 bases removed from V and 5 bases from J, the gap between germline ends came to 8 bases. The germline CDR1 and CDR2 sequences are SQVTM and ANQGSEA. CDR3 sequence: CSVVRTTGELFF. The CDR3 nucleotides are TGCAGCGTTGTGAGGACTACCGGGGAGCTGTTTTTT.

The chain uses TRBV28 and TRBJ1-1; D not resolved. CDR3 length: 13 residues. Germline-derived CDR1 and CDR2 are MDHEN and SYDVKM. The CDR3 sequence: CVAMQAVNTEAFF. CDR3 in DNA: TGTGTCGCAATGCAGGCAGTGAACACTGAAGCTTTCTTT.

Turning to this clone: The junction differs from germline at one of its ends, possibly a read error. The J gene is TRBJ2-7, the V gene TRBV7-9, with TRBD1 identical over 8 bases. The germline V gene encodes CDR1 SEHNR and CDR2 FQNEAQ (reference sequence). The CDR3 loop spans 14 amino acids. The CDR3 sequence: CASSLWDRSSEQYF. The CDR3 coding sequence is TGTGCCAGCAGCCTATGGGACAGGTCCTCCGAGCAGTACTTC.

This chain connects TRBV6-6 to TRBJ1-1; no clear D gene. Trimming stripped 3 bases from V and 4 bases from J, with 12 bases between. Germline V CDR1 and CDR2: MNHNY, SVGAGI (reference sequence). The CDR3 is 14 amino acids. Here the CDR3 DNA reads TGTGCCAGCAGTTATAATGGGGAGGGCACTGAAGCTTTCTTT. It encodes CASSYNGEGTEAFF.

The chain recombines TRBV25-1 with TRBJ2-3, with 9 bases matching TRBD1. The CDR3 contains 15 residues. Germline V gene lookup returns CDR1 MGHDK and CDR2 SYGVNS. V lost 4 bases to trimming and J lost 2 bases; unmatched junction nucleotides: 4. The CDR3 DNA reads TGTGCCAGCAGTGTACAGGGGGCCTTCACAGATACGCAGTATTTT. Its protein is CASSVQGAFTDTQYF.

The chain uses TRBV6-4 and TRBJ1-2, with 8 bases fitting TRBD1. The V gene's germline CDR1 is MRHNA and CDR2 SNTAGT. CDR3 length equals 14 residues. V was pared by 0 bases and J by 5 bases, with 2 bases of the junction left unmatched. Here the CDR3 DNA reads TGTGCCAGCAGTGACTCAGGACAGGGATATGGCTACACCTTC. This sequence encodes CASSDSGQGYGYTF.

CDR3 sequence reads: CASSSPQGGYEQFF. The CDR3 DNA reads as TGTGCCAGCAGTAGCCCACAGGGGGGGTATGAGCAGTTCTTC. The chain couples TRBV7-8 to TRBJ2-1, with D tentatively TRBD1 (8 bases). CDR3 size: 14 residues. The germline V gene has CDR1 SGHVS and CDR2 FQNEAQ. V was shortened by 6 bases and J by 8 bases, with 17 bases between the two germline ends.